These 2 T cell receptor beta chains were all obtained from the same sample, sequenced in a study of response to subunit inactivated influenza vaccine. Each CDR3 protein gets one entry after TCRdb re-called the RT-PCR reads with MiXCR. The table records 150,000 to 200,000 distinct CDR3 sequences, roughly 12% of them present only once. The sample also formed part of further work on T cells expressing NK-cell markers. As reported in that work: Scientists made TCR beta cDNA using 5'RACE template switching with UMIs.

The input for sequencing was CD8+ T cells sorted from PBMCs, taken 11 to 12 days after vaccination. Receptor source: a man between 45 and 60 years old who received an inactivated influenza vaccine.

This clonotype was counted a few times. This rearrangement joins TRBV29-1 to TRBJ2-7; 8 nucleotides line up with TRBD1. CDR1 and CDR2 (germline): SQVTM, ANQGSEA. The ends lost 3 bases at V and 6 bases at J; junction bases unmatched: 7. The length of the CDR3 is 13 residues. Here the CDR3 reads CSVDGGQVSEQYF. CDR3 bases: TGCAGCGTTGATGGGGGACAGGTGTCCGAGCAGTACTTC.

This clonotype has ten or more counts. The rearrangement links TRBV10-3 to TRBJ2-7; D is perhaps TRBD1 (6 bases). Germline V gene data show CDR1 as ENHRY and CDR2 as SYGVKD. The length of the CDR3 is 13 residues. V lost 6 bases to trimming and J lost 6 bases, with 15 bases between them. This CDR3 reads CAIRLNGGSEQYF. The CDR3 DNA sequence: TGTGCCATCAGACTAAATGGGGGCAGCGAGCAGTACTTC.